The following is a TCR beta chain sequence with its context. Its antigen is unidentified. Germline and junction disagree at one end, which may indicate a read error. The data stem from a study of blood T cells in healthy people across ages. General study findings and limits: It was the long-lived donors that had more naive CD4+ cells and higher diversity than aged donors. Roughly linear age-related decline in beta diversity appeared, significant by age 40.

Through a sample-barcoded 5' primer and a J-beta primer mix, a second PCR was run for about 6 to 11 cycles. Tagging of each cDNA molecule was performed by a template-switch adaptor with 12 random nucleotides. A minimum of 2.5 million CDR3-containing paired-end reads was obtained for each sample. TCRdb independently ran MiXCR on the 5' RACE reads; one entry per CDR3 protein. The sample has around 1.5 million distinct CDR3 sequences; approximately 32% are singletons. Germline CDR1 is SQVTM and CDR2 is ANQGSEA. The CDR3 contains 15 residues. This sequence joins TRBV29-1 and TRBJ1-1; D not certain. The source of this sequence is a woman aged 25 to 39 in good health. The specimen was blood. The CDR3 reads CSVLTWGHLNTETFF. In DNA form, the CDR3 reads TGCAGCGTGCTGACTTGGGGTCACCTGAACACTGAAACTTTCTTT.